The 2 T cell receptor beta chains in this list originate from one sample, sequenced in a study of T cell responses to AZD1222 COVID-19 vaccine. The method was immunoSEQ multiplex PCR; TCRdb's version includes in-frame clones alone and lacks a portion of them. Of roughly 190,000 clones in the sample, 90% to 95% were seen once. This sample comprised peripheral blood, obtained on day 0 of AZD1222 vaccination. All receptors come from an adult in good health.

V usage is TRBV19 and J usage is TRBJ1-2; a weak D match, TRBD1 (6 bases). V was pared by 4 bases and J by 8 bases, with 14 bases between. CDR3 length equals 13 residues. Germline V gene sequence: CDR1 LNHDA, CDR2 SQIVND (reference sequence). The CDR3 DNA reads TGTGCCAGTAGTAGCAAACAGGGTGACGGCTACACCTTC. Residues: CASSSKQGDGYTF. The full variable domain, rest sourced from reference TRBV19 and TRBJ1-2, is DGGITQSPKYLFRKEGQNVTLSCEQNLNHDAMYWYRQDPGQGLRLIYYSQIVNDFQKGDIAEGYSVSREKKESFPLTVTSAQKNPTAFYLCASSSKQGDGYTFGSGTRLTVV.

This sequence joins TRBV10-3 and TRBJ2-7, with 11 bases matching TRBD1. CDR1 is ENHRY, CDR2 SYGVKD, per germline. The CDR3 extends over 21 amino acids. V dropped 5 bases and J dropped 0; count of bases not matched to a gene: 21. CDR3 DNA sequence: TGTGCCATCAGTCTAATACCACCGGGACAGGGGGTAGTCGGGTCCTCCTACGAGCAGTACTTC. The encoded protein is CAISLIPPGQGVVGSSYEQYF.